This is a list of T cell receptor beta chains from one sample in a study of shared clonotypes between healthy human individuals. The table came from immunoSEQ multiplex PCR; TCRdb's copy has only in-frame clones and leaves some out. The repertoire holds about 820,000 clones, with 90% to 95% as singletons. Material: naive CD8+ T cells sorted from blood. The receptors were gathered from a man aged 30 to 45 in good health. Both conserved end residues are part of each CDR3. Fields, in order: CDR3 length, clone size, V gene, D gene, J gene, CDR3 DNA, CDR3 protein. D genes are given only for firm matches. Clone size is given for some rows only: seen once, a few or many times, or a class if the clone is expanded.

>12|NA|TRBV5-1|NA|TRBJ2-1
TGCGCCAGCGCGTTGTTGGGCAATGAGCAGTTCTTC
CASALLGNEQFF
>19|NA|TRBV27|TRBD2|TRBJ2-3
TGTGCCAGCAGTTTATTCTCCGGGACTAGCGGGAGGAGCACAGATACGCAGTATTTT
CASSLFSGTSGRSTDTQYF
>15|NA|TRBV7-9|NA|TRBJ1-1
TGTGCCAGCAGCTTAGCTGACAGGATGAACACTGAAGCTTTCTTT
CASSLADRMNTEAFF
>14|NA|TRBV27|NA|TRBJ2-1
TGTGCCAGCAGTTTATGGGACGTAGACAATGAGCAGTTCTTC
CASSLWDVDNEQFF
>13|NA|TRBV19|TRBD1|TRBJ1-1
TGTGCCAGTAGTTCGACAGGGGGCTCTGAAGCTTTCTTT
CASSSTGGSEAFF
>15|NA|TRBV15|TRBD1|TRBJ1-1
TGTGCCACCAGCGGGACAGGGAATGGCCGGGCGGAAGCTTTCTTT
CATSGTGNGRAEAFF
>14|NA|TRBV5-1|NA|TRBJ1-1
TGCGCCAGCAGCTTAGAACAGACAAACACTGAAGCTTTCTTT
CASSLEQTNTEAFF
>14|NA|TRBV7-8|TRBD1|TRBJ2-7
TGTGCCAGCAGCCCGGGACAGGACCCCTACGAGCAGTACTTC
CASSPGQDPYEQYF
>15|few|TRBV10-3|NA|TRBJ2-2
TGTGCCATCAGCCACGACCGGACGAGGGACGGGGAGCTGTTTTTT
CAISHDRTRDGELFF
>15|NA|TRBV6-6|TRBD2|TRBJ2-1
TGTGCCAGCACCACCGGGGGGGAGTGGGTCAATGAGCAGTTCTTC
CASTTGGEWVNEQFF
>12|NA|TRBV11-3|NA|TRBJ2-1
TGTGCCAGCAGCTTACTAGGCAATGAGCAGTTCTTC
CASSLLGNEQFF
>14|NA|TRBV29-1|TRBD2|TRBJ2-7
TGCAGCGTCCTCCTAGCGGAGGGGCCCTACGAGCAGTACTTC
CSVLLAEGPYEQYF
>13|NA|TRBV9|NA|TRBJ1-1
TGTGCCAGCAGCGTAGGGGTGGGGCTTGGAGCTTTCTTT
CASSVGVGLGAFF
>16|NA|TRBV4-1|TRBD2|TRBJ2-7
TGCGCCAGCAGCCAAGATTACTCTAGCGGAACCTACGAGCAGTACTTC
CASSQDYSSGTYEQYF
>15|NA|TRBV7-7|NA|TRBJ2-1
TGTGCTAGCAGCTTAAGGGCTAGCGCCCACAATGAGCAGTTCTTC
CASSLRASAHNEQFF
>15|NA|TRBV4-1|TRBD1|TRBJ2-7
TGCGCCAGCAGCCCCAAGGAGACAGGGGCCTACGAGCAGTACTTC
CASSPKETGAYEQYF
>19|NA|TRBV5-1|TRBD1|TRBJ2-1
TGCGCCAGCAGCTGGCCCCAACATCCGGACAGGGGAGACTACAATGAGCAGTTCTTC
CASSWPQHPDRGDYNEQFF
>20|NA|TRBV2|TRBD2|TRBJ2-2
TGTGCCAGCAGTGAAAAGGAGGGCCAGACTAGCGGGATTGGGACCGGGGAGCTGTTTTTT
CASSEKEGQTSGIGTGELFF
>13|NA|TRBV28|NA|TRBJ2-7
TGTGCCAGCAGTAAACCGGGACCCTACGAGCAGTACTTC
CASSKPGPYEQYF
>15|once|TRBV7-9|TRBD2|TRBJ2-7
TGTGCCAGCAGCTTAGCGACTAGCGGAGTCTACGAGCAGTACTTC
CASSLATSGVYEQYF
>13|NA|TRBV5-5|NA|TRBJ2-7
TGTGCCAGCAGCCCGGCCTACTCCTACGAGCAGTACTTC
CASSPAYSYEQYF
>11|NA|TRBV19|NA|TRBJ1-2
TGTGCCAGCCAGAGGGGGAATGGCTACACCTTC
CASQRGNGYTF
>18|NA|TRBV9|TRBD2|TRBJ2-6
TGTGCCAGTTCCCCGGGGGGGGCGCCAAGCTCTGGGGCCAACGTCCTGACTTTC
CASSPGGAPSSGANVLTF
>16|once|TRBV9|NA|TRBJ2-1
TGTGCCAGCAGCTTTAAGGAGGGGAATGGGTACAATGAGCAGTTCTTC
CASSFKEGNGYNEQFF
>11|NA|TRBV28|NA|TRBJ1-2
TGTGCCAGCAGCCACACCTATGGCTACACCTTC
CASSHTYGYTF
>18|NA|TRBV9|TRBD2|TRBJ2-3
TGTGCCAGCAGCGTAGAAGTGACTAGCGGGAGCAAATGGGATACGCAGTATTTT
CASSVEVTSGSKWDTQYF
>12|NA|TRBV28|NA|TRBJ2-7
TGTGCCAGCAACGGCAGGGACTACGAGCAGTACTTC
CASNGRDYEQYF
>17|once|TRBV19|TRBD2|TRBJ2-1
TGTGCCAGTAGTATTGGCCCGGGGTTAGCGGGAGAGAATGAGCAGTTCTTC
CASSIGPGLAGENEQFF
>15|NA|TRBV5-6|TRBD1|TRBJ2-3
TGTGCCAGCAGCTTGGCCCGGGACAGAACAGATACGCAGTATTTT
CASSLARDRTDTQYF
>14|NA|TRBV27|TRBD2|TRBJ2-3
TGTGCCAGCGCCGCGGGAGTAAGGTCAGATACGCAGTATTTT
CASAAGVRSDTQYF
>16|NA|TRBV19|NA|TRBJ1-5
TGTGCCAGTAGTCCCGGGGGGGTTTGGAGCAATCAGCCCCAGCATTTT
CASSPGGVWSNQPQHF
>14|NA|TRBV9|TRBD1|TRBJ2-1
TGTGCCAGCAGCGACCGGAACAGGGGTCTTGAGCAGTTCTTC
CASSDRNRGLEQFF
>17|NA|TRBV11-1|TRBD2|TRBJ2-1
TGTGCCAGCAGCTCGAAGAAGAGCGGGAAGTCCTACAATGAGCAGTTCTTC
CASSSKKSGKSYNEQFF
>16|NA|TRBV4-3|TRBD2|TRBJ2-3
TGCGCCAGCAGACCGAGACTAGCGGAACGCACAGATACGCAGTATTTT
CASRPRLAERTDTQYF
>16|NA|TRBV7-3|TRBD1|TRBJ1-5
TGTGCCAGCAGCATTGACGGACAGGGAGGGGATCAGCCCCAGCATTTT
CASSIDGQGGDQPQHF
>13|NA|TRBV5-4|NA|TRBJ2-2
TGTGCCAGCAGCTTAGAATACACCGGGGAGCTGTTTTTT
CASSLEYTGELFF
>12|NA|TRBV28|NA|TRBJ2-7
TGTGCCAGCAGTCTTCAAGTCTACGAGCAGTACTTC
CASSLQVYEQYF
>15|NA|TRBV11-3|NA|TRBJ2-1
TGTGCCAGCAGCTTAGAGGCCAGCTCCTACAATGAGCAGTTCTTC
CASSLEASSYNEQFF
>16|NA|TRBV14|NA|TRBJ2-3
TGTGCCAGCAGCCCAATATTGGGCACCAGCACAGATACGCAGTATTTT
CASSPILGTSTDTQYF
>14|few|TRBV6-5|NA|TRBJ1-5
TGTGCCAGCAGTTACTATGGGGGCGGTCAGCCCCAGCATTTT
CASSYYGGGQPQHF
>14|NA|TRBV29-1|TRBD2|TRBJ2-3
TGCAGCGTTGCGGCTAGCGGGAGCACAGATACGCAGTATTTT
CSVAASGSTDTQYF
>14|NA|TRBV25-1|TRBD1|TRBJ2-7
TGTGCCAGCAGCTGGACAGGGGTTGAAAACGAGCAGTACTTC
CASSWTGVENEQYF
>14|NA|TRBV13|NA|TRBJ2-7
TGTGCCAGCAGCTTAGGCTCCCGAGACGACGAGCAGTACTTC
CASSLGSRDDEQYF
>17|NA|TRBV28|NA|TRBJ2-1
TGTGCCAGCAGTTTAATTGGCAGCGGCCAAGTTATCAATGAGCAGTTCTTC
CASSLIGSGQVINEQFF
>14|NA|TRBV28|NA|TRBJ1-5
TGTGCCAGCAGTTTTTTTGACCAAAATCAGCCCCAGCATTTT
CASSFFDQNQPQHF
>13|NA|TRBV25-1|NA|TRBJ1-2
TGTGCCAGCAGTCCGGGCACTAACTATGGCTACACCTTC
CASSPGTNYGYTF
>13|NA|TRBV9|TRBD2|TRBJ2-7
TGTGCCAGCGGACCTAGCGGGAATTATGAGCAGTACTTC
CASGPSGNYEQYF
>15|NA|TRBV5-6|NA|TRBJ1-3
TGTGCCAGCAGCTTGGCCGCAGGGCTGGGTAACACCATATATTTT
CASSLAAGLGNTIYF
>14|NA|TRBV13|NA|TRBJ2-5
TGTGCCAGCAGCTTATTGCAGATTCAAGAGACCCAGTACTTC
CASSLLQIQETQYF
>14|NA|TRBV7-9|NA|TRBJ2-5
TGTGCCAGCAGCTCAGTGTGGGACCAAGAGACCCAGTACTTC
CASSSVWDQETQYF
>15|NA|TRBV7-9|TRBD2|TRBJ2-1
TGTGCCAGCAGCTTAAGGACTAGCGGTAACAATGAGCAGTTCTTC
CASSLRTSGNNEQFF
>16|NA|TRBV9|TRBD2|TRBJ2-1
TGTGCCAGCAGCCTTAAGGGACTAGCGGGAGGGGATGAGCAGTTCTTC
CASSLKGLAGGDEQFF
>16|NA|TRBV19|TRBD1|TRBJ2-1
TGTGCCAGTAGTCTCGGACAGGGGGCTTACTACAATGAGCAGTTCTTC
CASSLGQGAYYNEQFF
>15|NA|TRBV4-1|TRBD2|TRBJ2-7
TGCGCCAGCAGCCGCTTACTAGCGCAAACCTACGAGCAGTACTTC
CASSRLLAQTYEQYF
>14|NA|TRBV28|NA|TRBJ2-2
TGTGCCAGCAGTCTAAGTTCGAACACCGGGGAGCTGTTTTTT
CASSLSSNTGELFF